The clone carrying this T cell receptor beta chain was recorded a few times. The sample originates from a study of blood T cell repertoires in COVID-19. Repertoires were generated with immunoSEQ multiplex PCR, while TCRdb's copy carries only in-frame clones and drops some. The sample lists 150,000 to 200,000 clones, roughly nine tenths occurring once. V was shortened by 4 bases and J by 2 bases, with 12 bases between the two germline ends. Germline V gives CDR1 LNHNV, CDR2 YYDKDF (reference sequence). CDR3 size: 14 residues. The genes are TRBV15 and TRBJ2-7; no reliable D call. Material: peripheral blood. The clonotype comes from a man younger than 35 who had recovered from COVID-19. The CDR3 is CATSMNDDTYEQYF. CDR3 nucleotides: TGTGCCACCAGCATGAATGACGACACCTACGAGCAGTACTTC.